This T cell receptor beta chain was identified in a study of blood T cells in healthy people across ages. General observations from the study: Strong correlation existed between TCR beta diversity and naive T cell percentage.

Notes on this clonotype: What it recognizes is unknown.

Unmatched junction bases numbered 8, after V lost 0 bases and J lost 9 bases. The CDR3 contains 16 residues. Germline-derived CDR1 and CDR2 are SGHTA and FQGNSA. It was with a sample-barcoded 5' primer and a J-beta primer mix that a second PCR of about 6 to 12 cycles was run. TCRdb analysed the 5' RACE reads with MiXCR anew, one entry per CDR3 protein. The sample shows about 1,500,000 distinct CDR3 sequences, under 30% of them seen only once. Sequenced input: blood. The rearrangement uses TRBV7-2 and TRBJ2-1; TRBD2 matches 10 bases. The TCR originated in a woman aged 30 to 39 in good health. CDR3 in DNA: TGTGCCAGCAGCTTAGCGTTGACCAGCGGGGGGGGTGAGCAGTTCTTC. Encoded protein: CASSLALTSGGGEQFF.